Shown below are 8 T cell receptor beta chains from a single sample sequenced in a study of blood T cell repertoires in COVID-19 (dated by TCRdb to 2019 to 2021). Receptor libraries were prepared by the immunoSEQ multiplex PCR assay. TCRdb holds this immuneACCESS table with in-frame rearrangements only. Some clones are missing; in checked studies, unresolved V genes explain under half, and the rest has no known cause. The sample has approximately 260,000 clones on record, 80% to 90% of them singletons. The ten largest account for 3.7% of the sample. The specimen sequenced was peripheral blood. The source is a woman aged 40 to 49 with acute or convalescent COVID-19.

This clone was detected a few times. This chain joins TRBV9 and TRBJ1-2; D not certain. The germline V gene has CDR1 SGDLS and CDR2 YYNGEE. V was trimmed by 4 bases and J by 2 bases, leaving 9 bases between them. This CDR3 comprises 13 residues. The CDR3 DNA reads TGTGCCAGCAGCCTAGCCGGGAACTATGGCTACACCTTC. Protein sequence: CASSLAGNYGYTF.

The chain couples TRBV9 to TRBJ2-1, with TRBD1 as a possible D gene (6 bases). The V gene lost 4 bases and the J gene lost 5 bases, with 19 bases spanning the gap. The CDR3 extends over 16 amino acids. Germline CDR1 SGDLS, CDR2 YYNGEE. DNA of the CDR3: TGTGCCAGCAGCACGAGTTTAAACAGGGCCGACAATGAGCAGTTCTTC. This translates into CASSTSLNRADNEQFF.

The chain couples TRBV19 to TRBJ1-5; a weak D match, TRBD1 (5 bases). From germline, CDR1 is LNHDA and CDR2 SQIVND (reference sequence). The V gene lost 3 bases and the J gene lost 4 bases, with 13 bases spanning the gap. The CDR3 loop spans 15 amino acids. The CDR3 DNA is TGTGCCAGTAGTATTAGACGACAGCAAAATCAGCCCCAGCATTTT. Amino acids: CASSIRRQQNQPQHF. Full variable domain (missing parts from reference TRBV19 and TRBJ1-5): DGGITQSPKYLFRKEGQNVTLSCEQNLNHDAMYWYRQDPGQGLRLIYYSQIVNDFQKGDIAEGYSVSREKKESFPLTVTSAQKNPTAFYLCASSIRRQQNQPQHFGDGTRLSIL.

This clone was seen a handful of times. The rearrangement joins TRBV5-1 to TRBJ1-2; 12 nucleotides agree with TRBD1. Germline CDR1 reads SGHRS; CDR2 reads YFSETQ. CDR3 length equals 15 residues. Unmatched junction bases numbered 3, after V lost 3 bases and J lost 3 bases. CDR3 residues: CASSSGTGGHYGYTF. The DNA of the CDR3 is TGCGCCAGCAGCTCGGGGACAGGGGGCCACTATGGCTACACCTTC.

V is TRBV6-1 and J is TRBJ2-7, with a weak D call TRBD2 (5 bases). The CDR3 has 16 amino acids. V lost 3 bases, J lost 0 bases, and 15 bases lay in between. Germline V gene sequence: CDR1 MNHNS, CDR2 SASEGT. The chain's CDR3 is CASSDPRGGSSYEQYV. The DNA for the CDR3 is TGTGCCAGCAGTGACCCCCGCGGAGGAAGCTCCTACGAGCAGTACGTC.

This chain uses TRBV5-6 with TRBJ2-5, with unresolved D. The CDR3 has 13 residues. The V end was cut by 2 bases, the J end by 0 bases, with 5 bases between. CDR1 and CDR2 from the germline V gene are SGHDT and YYEEEE. CDR3 sequence (DNA): TGTGCCAGCAGCTTCAGATACCAAGAGACCCAGTACTTC. It translates to CASSFRYQETQYF.

The rearrangement joins TRBV12-5 to TRBJ1-2; D is unresolved. Germline CDR1 is LGHNT and CDR2 is FRNRAP. Trimming pared 5 bases from V and 1 base from J, leaving 14 bases between. There are 15 residues in the CDR3. The CDR3 reads CASGTPGEGNYGYTF. CDR3 bases: TGTGCTAGTGGTACCCCCGGGGAGGGTAACTATGGCTACACCTTC.

The chain has TRBV5-1 and TRBJ1-2; no firm D call. Germline-derived CDR1 and CDR2 are SGHRS and YFSETQ. Deletions cut 4 bases from V and 8 bases from J, with 18 bases between. The CDR3 covers 14 residues. Here the CDR3 reads CASSPSEFFSGYTF. Written as DNA, the CDR3 is TGCGCCAGCAGCCCATCCGAGTTCTTTTCGGGCTACACCTTC.